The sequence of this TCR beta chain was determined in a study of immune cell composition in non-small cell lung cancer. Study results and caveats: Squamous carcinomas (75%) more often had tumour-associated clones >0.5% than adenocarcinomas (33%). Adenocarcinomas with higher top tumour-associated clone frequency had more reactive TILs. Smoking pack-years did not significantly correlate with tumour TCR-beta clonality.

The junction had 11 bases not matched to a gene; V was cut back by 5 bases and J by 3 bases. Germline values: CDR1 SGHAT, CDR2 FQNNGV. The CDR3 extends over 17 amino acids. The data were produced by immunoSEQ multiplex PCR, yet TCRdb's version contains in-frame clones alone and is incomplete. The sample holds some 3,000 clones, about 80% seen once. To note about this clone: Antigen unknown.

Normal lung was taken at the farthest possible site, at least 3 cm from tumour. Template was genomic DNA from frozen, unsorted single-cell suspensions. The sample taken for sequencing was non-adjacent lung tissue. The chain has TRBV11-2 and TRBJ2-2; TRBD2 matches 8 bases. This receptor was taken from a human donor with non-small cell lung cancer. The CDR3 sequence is CASSPLSGGYDTGELFF. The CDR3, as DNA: TGTGCCAGCAGCCCCCTCTCGGGGGGGTACGACACCGGGGAGCTGTTTTTT.